This TCR beta chain comes out of a study of OX40 agonist ivuxolimab in advanced cancers. Background on the study: Given to patients was ivuxolimab, an agonistic anti-OX40 (CD134) antibody.

The V and J ends lost 3 bases and 2 bases respectively, with 18 bases between them. This CDR3 contains 16 residues. CDR1 is SGDLS and CDR2 is YYNGEE in the germline V gene. Study-level results: Clonal expansion was seen in CD4+ and CD8+ blood T cells by week 6 at 0.1 to 3.0 mg/kg.

Libraries were prepared by immunoSEQ multiplex PCR; TCRdb keeps only in-frame clonotypes and omits some of them. The sample records approximately 68,000 clones, approximately 87% being singletons. A word on this clone: Its antigen remains unidentified.

The source was CD4+ or CD8+ T cells sorted from blood, collected in a trial of the OX40 agonist ivuxolimab. The receptor was derived from an adult with an advanced solid tumor such as melanoma, head and neck, liver or kidney cancer. This chain joins TRBV9 and TRBJ2-7; D could derive from TRBD1 or TRBD2 (6 bases each). CDR3 sequence: CASSGGAGRPPYEQYF. As DNA, the CDR3 is TGTGCCAGCAGCGGGGGGGCGGGACGACCCCCCTACGAGCAGTACTTC. The full variable domain, rest sourced from reference TRBV9 and TRBJ2-7, is DSGVTQTPKHLITATGQRVTLRCSPRSGDLSVYWYQQSLDQGLQFLIQYYNGEERAKGNILERFSAQQFPDLHSELNLSSLELGDSALYFCASSGGAGRPPYEQYFGPGTRLTVT.